This T cell receptor (beta chain) was identified in a study of cytomegalovirus exposure and HLA in healthy donors. Study results and caveats: Later analysis identified a missense DCLRE1C variant that was linked to TCR beta V- and J-gene trimming. The study labeled fewer than 200 TCR beta chains cytomegalovirus-associated.

From germline, CDR1 is SGHRS and CDR2 YFSETQ. This CDR3 contains 13 residues. Trimming removed 5 bases at V and 4 bases at J, with 12 bases between. With 60 Vbeta and 13 Jbeta primers, the PCR was carried out. Some clones are missing from TCRdb's copy, which holds only in-frame ones; the method was immunoSEQ multiplex PCR. The table has more than 140,000 clones, 64% seen once. Regarding this clone: What it binds is not known.

The clonotype originates from a woman between 25 and 40 years old in good health and CMV-seropositive. The sequenced sample consisted of PBMCs. The J gene is TRBJ1-1, the V gene TRBV5-1; D gene ambiguous. The CDR3 sequence is CASSGFAGTEAFF. The DNA for the CDR3 is TGCGCCAGCAGTGGATTTGCAGGCACTGAAGCTTTCTTT.